These T cell receptor beta chains were read from a single sample in a study of shared clonotypes between healthy human individuals. TCRdb keeps only in-frame clones here, not all; method: immunoSEQ multiplex PCR. This sample carries some 1 million clones, about 76% of them seen once, and the ten largest clones take around 1.5%. The material sequenced was memory CD4+ T cells sorted from blood. These receptors came from a man between 18 and 29 years old in good health. The CDR3 runs from the conserved cysteine through the conserved F or W. A D gene is named only where the DNA matches it firmly. Clone size is stated in some rows and not others, as once, few, many or a class when expanded.

D: NA; V: TRBV10-3; size: NA; J: TRBJ2-4; CDR3: CAIKDGEIQYF; DNA: TGTGCCATCAAGGATGGCGAAATACAGTACTTC
D: NA; V: TRBV5-4; size: NA; J: TRBJ1-2; CDR3: CASSLDRDHGYTF; DNA: TGTGCCAGCAGCTTGGACAGGGACCATGGCTACACCTTC
D: NA; V: TRBV5-4; size: NA; J: TRBJ1-3; CDR3: CASSLTGSSGNTIYF; DNA: TGTGCCAGCAGCTTGACAGGGAGCTCTGGAAACACCATATATTTT
D: NA; V: TRBV5-4; size: NA; J: TRBJ1-1; CDR3: CASSPLGGEAFF; DNA: TGTGCCAGCAGCCCCTTGGGCGGTGAAGCTTTCTTT
D: TRBD2; V: TRBV25-1; size: NA; J: TRBJ2-3; CDR3: CASRSGASGRGDTQYF; DNA: TGTGCCAGCAGGTCGGGAGCTAGCGGGAGAGGAGATACGCAGTATTTT
D: TRBD1; V: TRBV11-3; size: NA; J: TRBJ2-2; CDR3: CASSPSTGSHGELFF; DNA: TGTGCCAGCAGCCCCTCGACAGGGAGTCACGGGGAGCTGTTTTTT
D: TRBD2; V: TRBV2; size: NA; J: TRBJ2-3; CDR3: CASSALTSGLTDTQYF; DNA: TGTGCCAGCAGCGCCCTGACTAGCGGACTCACAGATACGCAGTATTTT
D: NA; V: TRBV18; size: NA; J: TRBJ1-1; CDR3: CASSPRTDTEAFF; DNA: TGTGCCAGCTCACCGAGAACAGACACTGAAGCTTTCTTT
D: NA; V: TRBV7-2; size: NA; J: TRBJ1-6; CDR3: CASSLGMAGANSPLHF; DNA: TGTGCCAGCAGCTTAGGGATGGCAGGCGCGAATTCACCCCTCCACTTT
D: TRBD1; V: TRBV5-1; size: NA; J: TRBJ1-2; CDR3: CASSLVVGQKDGYTF; DNA: TGCGCCAGCAGCTTAGTCGTGGGACAGAAGGATGGCTACACCTTC
D: TRBD2; V: TRBV5-1; size: NA; J: TRBJ2-3; CDR3: CASSLESGTSGGRGTQYF; DNA: TGCGCCAGCAGCTTGGAATCGGGGACTAGCGGGGGCCGAGGTACGCAGTATTTT
D: NA; V: TRBV5-5; size: NA; J: TRBJ1-2; CDR3: CASSSGFDYGYTF; DNA: TGTGCCAGCAGTTCAGGGTTTGACTATGGCTACACCTTC
D: TRBD1; V: TRBV5-5; size: NA; J: TRBJ2-3; CDR3: CASSTRQGSYTDTQYF; DNA: TGTGCCAGCAGCACACGACAGGGGTCCTACACAGATACGCAGTATTTT
D: NA; V: TRBV4-1; size: few; J: TRBJ1-5; CDR3: CASSQTQGGWQPQHF; DNA: TGCGCCAGCAGCCAAACCCAGGGTGGGTGGCAGCCCCAGCATTTT
D: TRBD2; V: TRBV4-3; size: NA; J: TRBJ2-7; CDR3: CASSPSLAGEGNEQYF; DNA: TGCGCCAGCAGCCCATCTCTAGCGGGAGAAGGGAACGAGCAGTACTTC
D: TRBD2; V: TRBV2; size: NA; J: TRBJ2-3; CDR3: CASGLGGAHTDTQYF; DNA: TGTGCCAGCGGCCTCGGGGGGGCCCACACAGATACGCAGTATTTT
D: TRBD2; V: TRBV19; size: once; J: TRBJ2-5; CDR3: CASSASGRAHETQYF; DNA: TGTGCCAGTAGTGCTAGCGGGAGGGCCCATGAGACCCAGTACTTC
D: NA; V: TRBV7-2; size: few; J: TRBJ2-3; CDR3: CASSLTYSSTDTQYF; DNA: TGTGCCAGCAGCCTGACTTACTCTAGCACAGATACGCAGTATTTT
D: TRBD1; V: TRBV11-2; size: NA; J: TRBJ1-4; CDR3: CASSLGQTGRNEKLFF; DNA: TGTGCCAGCAGCTTAGGCCAGACAGGGAGGAATGAAAAACTGTTTTTT
D: NA; V: TRBV12-5; size: NA; J: TRBJ2-1; CDR3: CASTRQGSANEQFF; DNA: TGTGCTAGTACCCGGCAGGGGTCGGCAAATGAGCAGTTCTTC
D: NA; V: TRBV7-9; size: NA; J: TRBJ1-2; CDR3: CASSLDSYGYTF; DNA: TGTGCCAGCAGCTTAGACAGCTATGGCTACACCTTC
D: NA; V: TRBV6-6; size: NA; J: TRBJ1-1; CDR3: CASSNRVADTEAFF; DNA: TGTGCCAGCAGTAACAGGGTGGCGGACACTGAAGCTTTCTTT
D: TRBD2; V: TRBV2; size: NA; J: TRBJ2-3; CDR3: CASTDGSGRALPDTQYF; DNA: TGTGCCAGCACCGACGGTAGCGGGAGGGCCTTGCCAGATACGCAGTATTTT
D: NA; V: TRBV6-1; size: NA; J: TRBJ2-3; CDR3: CASTLESLSTDTQYF; DNA: TGTGCCAGCACACTAGAGAGTTTAAGCACAGATACGCAGTATTTT
D: NA; V: TRBV28; size: NA; J: TRBJ2-7; CDR3: CASSSNLREQYF; DNA: TGTGCCAGCAGTTCCAATCTGCGCGAGCAGTACTTC
D: NA; V: TRBV11-2; size: once; J: TRBJ2-7; CDR3: CASSRRPLRDTPYEQYF; DNA: TGTGCCAGCAGCCGCCGGCCCCTCCGGGACACCCCCTACGAGCAGTACTTC
D: TRBD2; V: TRBV6-5; size: NA; J: TRBJ2-1; CDR3: CATESGEIYNEQFF; DNA: TGTGCCACCGAAAGCGGGGAAATCTACAATGAGCAGTTCTTC
D: TRBD1; V: TRBV2; size: NA; J: TRBJ2-3; CDR3: CASRTGVHTDTQYF; DNA: TGTGCCAGCAGGACAGGGGTACACACAGATACGCAGTATTTT
D: TRBD1; V: TRBV6-6; size: NA; J: TRBJ1-2; CDR3: CASSDRGWGGYTF; DNA: TGTGCCAGCAGCGACAGGGGGTGGGGTGGCTACACCTTC
D: NA; V: TRBV6-5; size: NA; J: TRBJ1-1; CDR3: CASKGSKTEAFF; DNA: TGTGCCAGCAAAGGGTCGAAAACTGAAGCTTTCTTT
D: NA; V: TRBV14; size: once; J: TRBJ2-5; CDR3: CARGPGDRGETQYF; DNA: TGTGCCCGCGGGCCGGGGGACCGTGGGGAGACCCAGTACTTC
D: NA; V: TRBV19; size: NA; J: TRBJ1-4; CDR3: CASSIRDGEKLFF; DNA: TGTGCCAGTAGTATCCGGGACGGGGAAAAACTGTTTTTT
D: TRBD1; V: TRBV4-3; size: NA; J: TRBJ2-5; CDR3: CASSQDWGQQETQYF; DNA: TGCGCCAGCAGCCAAGATTGGGGACAGCAAGAGACCCAGTACTTC
D: TRBD1; V: TRBV7-9; size: once; J: TRBJ1-1; CDR3: CASSTQGGKGEAFF; DNA: TGTGCCAGCAGCACCCAGGGGGGCAAGGGTGAAGCTTTCTTT
D: TRBD2; V: TRBV7-2; size: once; J: TRBJ2-1; CDR3: CASSLNYGSGSNEQFF; DNA: TGTGCCAGCAGCCTCAATTATGGGAGCGGGAGCAATGAGCAGTTCTTC
D: NA; V: TRBV4-1; size: NA; J: TRBJ2-7; CDR3: CASSQAYSEQYF; DNA: TGCGCCAGCAGCCAAGCTTATTCCGAGCAGTACTTC
D: NA; V: TRBV19; size: NA; J: TRBJ1-5; CDR3: CASSKLVENSNQPQHF; DNA: TGTGCCAGTAGTAAACTTGTGGAGAATAGCAATCAGCCCCAGCATTTT
D: TRBD1; V: TRBV7-2; size: NA; J: TRBJ2-3; CDR3: CASSKQGRGTDTQYF; DNA: TGTGCCAGCAGCAAACAGGGGAGAGGTACAGATACGCAGTATTTT
D: NA; V: TRBV7-2; size: NA; J: TRBJ1-5; CDR3: CASSLYGTGGPSIF; DNA: NA
D: NA; V: TRBV2; size: NA; J: TRBJ2-7; CDR3: CASRAQESAREQYF; DNA: TGTGCCAGCAGAGCACAGGAGTCGGCGCGCGAGCAGTACTTC
D: TRBD2; V: TRBV5-8; size: NA; J: TRBJ2-7; CDR3: CASRFSGLNEQYF; DNA: TGTGCCAGCAGATTTAGCGGGCTTAACGAGCAGTACTTC
D: NA; V: TRBV28; size: NA; J: TRBJ1-5; CDR3: CASSLSSSNQPQHF; DNA: TGTGCCAGCAGTTTATCGAGTAGCAATCAGCCCCAGCATTTT
D: NA; V: TRBV2; size: few; J: TRBJ1-1; CDR3: CASSDQGSEAFF; DNA: TGTGCCAGCAGTGATCAGGGAAGCGAAGCTTTCTTT
D: NA; V: TRBV14; size: NA; J: TRBJ1-2; CDR3: CASSQDSRTRVGYTF; DNA: TGTGCCAGCAGCCAAGATTCACGGACACGAGTAGGCTACACCTTC
D: NA; V: TRBV19; size: NA; J: TRBJ2-5; CDR3: CATSGGGRRETQYF; DNA: TGTGCCACCTCGGGGGGCGGGAGACGGGAGACCCAGTACTTC
D: TRBD1; V: TRBV11-2; size: few; J: TRBJ1-4; CDR3: CASSMSTGEKLFF; DNA: TGTGCCAGCAGCATGTCGACAGGGGAAAAACTGTTTTTT
D: TRBD2; V: TRBV18; size: NA; J: TRBJ2-5; CDR3: CASSPQTSGAETQYF; DNA: TGTGCCAGCTCACCACAGACTAGCGGGGCGGAGACCCAGTACTTC
D: TRBD1; V: TRBV6-1; size: NA; J: TRBJ2-1; CDR3: CASSGWTGYYNEQFF; DNA: TGTGCCAGCAGTGGATGGACAGGGTATTACAATGAGCAGTTCTTC
D: TRBD2; V: TRBV11-2; size: NA; J: TRBJ2-5; CDR3: CASSRTSGSKAETQYF; DNA: TGTGCCAGCAGCAGGACTAGCGGGAGTAAGGCGGAGACCCAGTACTTC
D: NA; V: TRBV7-2; size: NA; J: TRBJ2-3; CDR3: CASSPRQRLGTDTQYF; DNA: TGTGCCAGCAGCCCCCGGCAGCGACTAGGCACAGATACGCAGTATTTT
D: TRBD1; V: TRBV19; size: few; J: TRBJ1-3; CDR3: CASSPGTGPGNTIYF; DNA: TGTGCCAGTAGTCCAGGGACAGGGCCTGGAAACACCATATATTTT
D: TRBD1; V: TRBV25-1; size: NA; J: TRBJ2-5; CDR3: CASSLTGQGAKTQYF; DNA: TGTGCCAGCAGTCTTACGGGACAGGGGGCAAAGACCCAGTACTTC
D: NA; V: TRBV7-9; size: few; J: TRBJ1-3; CDR3: CASSLGEGISGNTIYF; DNA: TGTGCCAGCAGCCTAGGGGAGGGCATCTCTGGAAACACCATATATTTT
D: TRBD1; V: TRBV7-9; size: NA; J: TRBJ1-2; CDR3: CASSPGQGERGYTF; DNA: TGTGCCAGCAGCCCCGGACAGGGGGAACGGGGCTACACCTTC
D: NA; V: TRBV9; size: once; J: TRBJ2-2; CDR3: CASSVEGTTRAGELFF; DNA: TGTGCCAGCAGCGTAGAGGGGACCACACGGGCCGGGGAGCTGTTTTTT